This T cell receptor beta chain was obtained from a study of control samples from healthy donors and cancer patients (dated by TCRdb to about 2020). The library relied on the immunoSEQ multiplex PCR assay. TCRdb retrieved this table from immuneACCESS and kept in-frame rearrangements only. Not all clones are present; in checked studies, unresolved V genes account for under half, and no reason is known for the remainder. Across this sample there are 95,000 to 150,000 clones, with more than 75% seen only once. The ten largest clones add up to 2.9% of the sample. This clone has just one count. Which antigen it targets is not known. No base qualities exist here, and no much larger clone lies one base off it. The CDR3 runs 17 residues from the cysteine to the phenylalanine. Only the CDR3 part of the read is kept: 51 bases, read in frame from the first base. For CDR1 and CDR2, the germline V gene (reference sequence) lists SGHNT and YYREEE. V is clipped by 0 bases and J by 3 bases, and the sequence between their germline boundaries is 18 bases long.

Input material: blood. The sequence links TRBV5-4 to TRBJ2-5, with no reliable assignment of the D segment. The TCR originated in a man in his 60s in good health. The nucleotides read TGTGCCAGCAGCTTGGGCGCCCCGTGGACGTCAAAAGAGACCCAGTACTTC. This gives the protein CASSLGAPWTSKETQYF. The entire variable domain, with the stretches around the CDR3 drawn from the reference TRBV5-4 and TRBJ2-5 proteins, is ETGVTQSPTHLIKTRGQQVTLRCSSQSGHNTVSWYQQALGQGPQFIFQYYREEENGRGNFPPRFSGLQFPNYSSELNVNALELDDSALYLCASSLGAPWTSKETQYFGPGTRLLVL.